This T cell receptor (beta chain) appears in the sequencing data of a study of PD-1 blockade in classical Hodgkin lymphoma (dated by TCRdb to 2020 to 2022). The study in broad terms: Nivolumab dosing was 3 mg/kg intravenously every 2 weeks, continuing until either disease progression or unacceptable toxicity. To define a peripheral blood immune signature of response to PD-1 blockade in classical Hodgkin lymphoma, the study combined TCR beta sequencing with CyTOF. The paper's findings and limits, for the study overall: Trial patients with a complete response had baseline diversity similar to that of newly diagnosed patients, while partial responders and progressors had significantly lower diversity. By C4D1, a significant rise was seen in CD4+ TCR diversity but not in CD8+ TCR diversity (p=0.0027 vs p=0.16), and the rise was most apparent among complete responders (p=0.02). Lower diversity was observed in patients in whom nivolumab was started less than 1 year after ASCT, and these patients were excluded from later analyses so that confounding by immune reconstitution would be avoided. Baseline TCR diversity was reported as lower in newly diagnosed patients than in healthy donors, and lower still in relapsed/refractory patients. Only a single clinical trial cohort was studied, and what caused the repertoire differences, possibly disease activity or prior therapy, remained undefined.

The Qiagen DNeasy kit was used to extract genomic DNA from unsorted PBMCs and from the negatively selected CD4+ and CD8+ fractions. TCR beta CDR3 regions were amplified by immunoSEQ multiplex PCR using primers annealing to V and J segments. A synthetic immune receptor repertoire was used to minimize amplification bias, and remaining bias was computationally removed after sequencing. Concerning the study's data processing: Repertoire diversity was quantified as the Shannon entropy index using custom Python scripts. Unsorted, CD4+ and CD8+ repertoires were analyzed separately, except for combined analyses in which CD4+ and CD8+ sequences were merged in silico. A clone was considered expanded if an increase in frequency of at least 2-fold after treatment relative to C1D1 was found, and a pseudocount of 0.5 was applied to clones undetected at baseline. Clones with 0 or 1 copy at C1D1 were defined as singleton clones, while clones with 2 or more copies were defined as non-singleton clones. Clones expanded in unsorted samples were labelled as CD4+, CD8+ or unknown by matching protein sequences in sorted samples from the same patient. Diversity changes from C1D1 to C4D1 were tested in paired samples using Wilcoxon tests. TCRdb's version of the immuneACCESS table is confined to in-frame rearrangements and falls short of the full clone set. An unresolved V gene accounts for under half of the shortfall where checked; the remainder is of unknown origin. V and J calls and clone size are given by that table; D and trimming were obtained from the DNA. This sample is represented by around 46,000 clones; almost 90% of them were singletons. The ten largest clones take up over 11% of the sample.

To note about this clone: Its antigen is not yet known. No much larger clonotype is one base removed from it; base qualities were not supplied.

CDR1 and CDR2 were assigned from the germline V gene as SGHTA and FQGTGA. CDR3 length: 16 amino acids, cysteine to phenylalanine. Left in the record is the CDR3 DNA by itself, 48 bases read in frame from the first base. The V end loses 5 bases and the J end loses 3 bases, and a stretch of 20 bases separates them. Read against the paper, the sample's time point label means: cycle 4 day 1 (C4D1), after five to seven weeks of nivolumab. Every trial patient had relapsed after autologous stem cell transplantation, and cohorts A, B and C differed in prior brentuximab vedotin exposure. The trial cohort comprised about 60 patients with relapsed/refractory classical Hodgkin lymphoma whose best overall responses were complete response, partial response or progressive disease. Single-agent nivolumab was administered to trial patients in the multi-cohort phase II CheckMate 205 trial. An independent review committee assessed best overall response by applying the 2007 International Working Group response criteria. PBMCs from the trial were collected at three points: immediately before nivolumab initiation (C1D1), and during therapy at cycle 2 day 1 and cycle 4 day 1. Peripheral blood was collected in 8 mL Vacutainer Cell Preparation Tubes, from which PBMCs were isolated by centrifugation and then cryopreserved.

The TCR sequence derives from a human donor with classical Hodgkin lymphoma. This specimen consisted of peripheral blood mononuclear cells (PBMCs), obtained before the fourth cycle of nivolumab. The rearrangement combines TRBV7-3 with TRBJ2-7, with the D gene not confidently named. The sequence in DNA is TGTGCCAGCAGCCCACCAAAGGCTAACCCCTACTACGAGCAGTACTTC. It specifies CASSPPKANPYYEQYF.